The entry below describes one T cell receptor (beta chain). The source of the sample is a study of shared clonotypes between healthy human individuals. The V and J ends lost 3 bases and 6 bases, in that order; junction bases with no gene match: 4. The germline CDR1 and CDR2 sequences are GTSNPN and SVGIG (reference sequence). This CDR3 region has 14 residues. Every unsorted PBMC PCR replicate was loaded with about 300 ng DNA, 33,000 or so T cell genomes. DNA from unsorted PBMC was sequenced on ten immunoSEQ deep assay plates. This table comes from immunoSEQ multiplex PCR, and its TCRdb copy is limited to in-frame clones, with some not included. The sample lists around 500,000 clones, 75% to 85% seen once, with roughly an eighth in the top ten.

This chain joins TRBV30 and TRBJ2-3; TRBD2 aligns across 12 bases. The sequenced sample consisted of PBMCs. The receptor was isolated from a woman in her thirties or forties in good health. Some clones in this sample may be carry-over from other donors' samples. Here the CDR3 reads CAWSTSGGSDTQYF. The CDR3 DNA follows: TGTGCCTGGAGCACTAGCGGGGGGTCGGATACGCAGTATTTT.